These T cell receptor beta chains were read from a single sample in a study of blood T cell repertoires in COVID-19. Clones were sequenced by immunoSEQ multiplex PCR, and TCRdb holds only the in-frame ones, with some missing. The sample has about 290,000 clones, around four fifths seen once. Specimen: peripheral blood. The receptors were sampled from a woman aged 45-60 years with active or convalescent COVID-19. The CDR3 runs from the conserved cysteine through the conserved F or W. D genes are given only for firm matches. Clone sizes are given selectively: once, few, many, or a class where the clone is expanded.

j_gene: TRBJ2-5
v_gene: TRBV19
d_gene: TRBD2
abundance: -
len: 16
CDR3nt: TGTGCCAGTTCAATGGGCCTAGCGGGACGGGGGGGGACCCAGTACTTC
CDR3aa: CASSMGLAGRGGTQYF

j_gene: TRBJ1-1
v_gene: TRBV10-3
d_gene: -
abundance: -
len: 13
CDR3nt: TGTGCCATCAGTGGGGGGGGGAACACTGAAGCTTTCTTT
CDR3aa: CAISGGGNTEAFF

j_gene: TRBJ1-5
v_gene: TRBV2
d_gene: -
abundance: -
len: 14
CDR3nt: TGTGCCAGCAGTGTTAAGGGAGTTTGGCAGCCCCAGCATTTT
CDR3aa: CASSVKGVWQPQHF

j_gene: TRBJ2-3
v_gene: TRBV7-9
d_gene: -
abundance: -
len: 13
CDR3nt: TGTGCCAGCAGCTTAGCAGGGGTTGATACGCAGTATTTT
CDR3aa: CASSLAGVDTQYF

j_gene: TRBJ1-5
v_gene: TRBV28
d_gene: TRBD1
abundance: -
len: 13
CDR3nt: TGTGCCAGCTCAAAGGGGGCAGGTCAGCCCCAGCATTTT
CDR3aa: CASSKGAGQPQHF

j_gene: TRBJ1-1
v_gene: TRBV4-1
d_gene: -
abundance: -
len: 14
CDR3nt: TGCGCCAGCAGCCGATCAGACAGGCGCACTGAAGCTTTCTTT
CDR3aa: CASSRSDRRTEAFF

j_gene: TRBJ2-1
v_gene: TRBV9
d_gene: -
abundance: -
len: 16
CDR3nt: TGTGCCAGCAGCGTAGCGGGTCCGTTCTCCTACAATGAGCAGTTCTTC
CDR3aa: CASSVAGPFSYNEQFF

j_gene: TRBJ1-1
v_gene: TRBV12-3/TRBV12-4
d_gene: -
abundance: -
len: 11
CDR3nt: TGTGCCAGCCGGGGTATCGCCAGAGCTTTCTTT
CDR3aa: CASRGIARAFF

j_gene: TRBJ2-7
v_gene: TRBV5-1
d_gene: -
abundance: -
len: 14
CDR3nt: TGCGCCAGCAGCTCGGTCAGGGCGGTATACGAGCAGTACTTC
CDR3aa: CASSSVRAVYEQYF

j_gene: TRBJ2-3
v_gene: TRBV5-1
d_gene: -
abundance: once
len: 14
CDR3nt: TGCGCCAGCAGTCCGGGTCACAGCACAGATACGCAGTATTTT
CDR3aa: CASSPGHSTDTQYF

j_gene: TRBJ1-4
v_gene: TRBV5-1
d_gene: -
abundance: -
len: 13
CDR3nt: TGCGCCAGCCGGGGGGAGCTTGGAGAAAAACTGTTTTTT
CDR3aa: CASRGELGEKLFF

j_gene: TRBJ1-2
v_gene: TRBV6-5
d_gene: TRBD1
abundance: once
len: 13
CDR3nt: TGTGCCAGCAGTTTTCCCGGGACAGATGGCTACACCTTC
CDR3aa: CASSFPGTDGYTF

j_gene: TRBJ2-7
v_gene: TRBV18
d_gene: -
abundance: -
len: 15
CDR3nt: TGTGCCAGCTCACCACCGGAGGGGCTCCAACACGAGCAGTACTTC
CDR3aa: CASSPPEGLQHEQYF

j_gene: TRBJ2-5
v_gene: TRBV9
d_gene: -
abundance: -
len: 15
CDR3nt: TGTGCCAGCAGCACTGGACACCCGTACCAAGAGACCCAGTACTTC
CDR3aa: CASSTGHPYQETQYF

j_gene: TRBJ1-1
v_gene: TRBV6-5
d_gene: TRBD1
abundance: once
len: 14
CDR3nt: TGTGCCAGCGGGGCCCGACAGGGGAACACTGAAGCTTTCTTT
CDR3aa: CASGARQGNTEAFF

j_gene: TRBJ2-2
v_gene: TRBV19
d_gene: TRBD2
abundance: -
len: 16
CDR3nt: TGTGCCAGTAGTATCATAGCGGGAGGGCCAATCGGGGAGCTGTTTTTT
CDR3aa: CASSIIAGGPIGELFF

j_gene: TRBJ1-6
v_gene: TRBV19
d_gene: -
abundance: -
len: 17
CDR3nt: TGTGCCAGTAGTAGCGAATTGGGGAGCTCCTATAATTCACCCCTCCACTTT
CDR3aa: CASSSELGSSYNSPLHF

j_gene: TRBJ1-1
v_gene: TRBV28
d_gene: TRBD1
abundance: -
len: 14
CDR3nt: TGTGCCAGCGGGACAGGGGGAGGAAACACTGAAGCTTTCTTT
CDR3aa: CASGTGGGNTEAFF

j_gene: TRBJ1-2
v_gene: TRBV28
d_gene: -
abundance: -
len: 17
CDR3nt: TGTGCCAGCAGTCACTCCGCGGGGTATAGAGCTAACTATGGCTACACCTTC
CDR3aa: CASSHSAGYRANYGYTF

j_gene: TRBJ2-1
v_gene: TRBV3-1/TRBV3-2
d_gene: -
abundance: -
len: 14
CDR3nt: TGTGCCAGCAGCCAAGATAGGGGGCGGGGTCCGCAGTTCTTC
CDR3aa: CASSQDRGRGPQFF

j_gene: TRBJ1-2
v_gene: TRBV27
d_gene: TRBD1
abundance: -
len: 14
CDR3nt: TGTGCCAGCAGTTTAACAGGGGGCAAGGATGGCTACACCTTC
CDR3aa: CASSLTGGKDGYTF

j_gene: TRBJ1-2
v_gene: TRBV5-4
d_gene: -
abundance: -
len: 17
CDR3nt: TGTGCCAGCAGCTTGGGTGGGTTCGGGACACCTAACTATGGCTACACCTTC
CDR3aa: CASSLGGFGTPNYGYTF

j_gene: TRBJ2-1
v_gene: TRBV24-1
d_gene: -
abundance: -
len: 18
CDR3nt: TGTGCCACCAGTTCTTCCAGCGGGCGGGGTAGCTCCTACAATGAGCAGTTCTTC
CDR3aa: CATSSSSGRGSSYNEQFF

j_gene: TRBJ2-1
v_gene: TRBV11-3
d_gene: TRBD2
abundance: few
len: 13
CDR3nt: TGTGCCAGCAGAGCGGGAGACAGTAATGAGCAGTTCTTC
CDR3aa: CASRAGDSNEQFF

j_gene: TRBJ1-5
v_gene: TRBV19
d_gene: -
abundance: -
len: 17
CDR3nt: TGTGCCAGTAGTGGGTGGGTCGGGGATTATAGCAATCAGCCCCAGCATTTT
CDR3aa: CASSGWVGDYSNQPQHF

j_gene: TRBJ2-1
v_gene: TRBV7-9
d_gene: TRBD2
abundance: few
len: 16
CDR3nt: TGTGCCAGCAGCACGCGGACTAGCGGGAAGTACAATGAGCAGTTCTTC
CDR3aa: CASSTRTSGKYNEQFF

j_gene: TRBJ2-5
v_gene: TRBV10-3
d_gene: TRBD2
abundance: -
len: 17
CDR3nt: TGTGCCATCGGTTGGACTAGCGGGAGCTTAGACCAAGAGACCCAGTACTTC
CDR3aa: CAIGWTSGSLDQETQYF

j_gene: TRBJ2-2
v_gene: TRBV5-1
d_gene: -
abundance: once
len: 15
CDR3nt: TGCGCCAGCAGCTGGGGAGGATCGAACACCGGGGAGCTGTTTTTT
CDR3aa: CASSWGGSNTGELFF

j_gene: TRBJ1-5
v_gene: TRBV28
d_gene: -
abundance: -
len: 15
CDR3nt: TGTGCCAGCAGTTTGCATCGGGGAAAGGATCAGCCCCAGCATTTT
CDR3aa: CASSLHRGKDQPQHF

j_gene: TRBJ1-2
v_gene: TRBV3-1/TRBV3-2
d_gene: TRBD1
abundance: -
len: 14
CDR3nt: TGTGCCAGCAGCCAAGATACAGGGGTGAATGGCTACACCTTC
CDR3aa: CASSQDTGVNGYTF

j_gene: TRBJ2-7
v_gene: TRBV4-1
d_gene: TRBD2
abundance: -
len: 15
CDR3nt: TGCGCCAGCAGCCCACGGACTAGCGGGAGTTACGAGCAGTACTTC
CDR3aa: CASSPRTSGSYEQYF

j_gene: TRBJ2-4
v_gene: TRBV6-5
d_gene: -
abundance: -
len: 15
CDR3nt: TGTGCCAGCCAAAGGGGCGCTTCAGCCAAAAACATTCAGTACTTC
CDR3aa: CASQRGASAKNIQYF

j_gene: TRBJ2-1
v_gene: TRBV30
d_gene: TRBD1
abundance: -
len: 13
CDR3nt: TGTGCCTGGAGTCCGCGGACAGGGCCACTGCAGTTCTTC
CDR3aa: CAWSPRTGPLQFF

j_gene: TRBJ2-7
v_gene: TRBV11-3
d_gene: TRBD2
abundance: -
len: 18
CDR3nt: TGTGCCCGCAGCTCGGGGGGCGGGAGGGCCGTCCTTATCTACGAGCAGTACTTC
CDR3aa: CARSSGGGRAVLIYEQYF

j_gene: TRBJ2-1
v_gene: TRBV7-2
d_gene: TRBD2
abundance: many
len: 16
CDR3nt: TGTGCCAGCAGCTTAACCGGGACTAGCGGTTACAATGAGCAGTTCTTC
CDR3aa: CASSLTGTSGYNEQFF

j_gene: TRBJ1-6
v_gene: TRBV5-1
d_gene: TRBD1
abundance: -
len: 14
CDR3nt: TGCGCCAGCAGCTCGGGACAGTCTAATTCACCCCTCCACTTT
CDR3aa: CASSSGQSNSPLHF

j_gene: TRBJ2-5
v_gene: TRBV19
d_gene: -
abundance: -
len: 13
CDR3nt: TGTGCCAGTAGGGACAGATGGCAAGAGACCCAGTACTTC
CDR3aa: CASRDRWQETQYF